This is a list of T cell receptor beta chains from one sample in a study of cytomegalovirus exposure and HLA in healthy donors. Sequenced by immunoSEQ multiplex PCR; TCRdb stores in-frame clones only, minus some. The data contain about 130,000 clones, approximately 83% of them seen just once; the ten biggest clones take up around 3%. Material for sequencing was PBMCs. The source of these receptors is a man aged 35-49 years in good health and CMV-seronegative. CDR3s include the opening cysteine and the closing phenylalanine or tryptophan. A D gene is named only where the DNA matches it firmly. Part of the rows lack a size; the others show once, few, many or a class for expanded clones.

>TRBJ2-5|-|TRBD2|TRBV14
TGTGCCAGCAGCCAAGGGGTAGCGGGACGAGAGACCCAGTACTTC
CASSQGVAGRETQYF
>TRBJ1-2|-|TRBD1|TRBV6-1
TGTGCCAGCAGCACGCGACAGGGTGGCTACACCTTC
CASSTRQGGYTF
>TRBJ2-1|-|TRBD1|TRBV14
TGTGCCAGCAGGCGGACAGGGAATCCCTACAATGAGCAGTTCTTC
CASRRTGNPYNEQFF
>TRBJ1-3|-|-|TRBV5-1
TGCGCCAGCAGCCCAGGTTCCTCTGGAAACACCATATATTTT
CASSPGSSGNTIYF
>TRBJ2-1|-|-|TRBV5-1
TGCGCCAGCGAACTTTACAATGAGCAGTTCTTC
CASELYNEQFF
>TRBJ1-1|-|TRBD1|TRBV29-1
TGCAGCGTTTCAACCGGGACAGGGCTGTCTAACACTGAAGCTTTCTTT
CSVSTGTGLSNTEAFF
>TRBJ2-1|-|-|TRBV5-6
TGTGCCAGCAGCTTGGATGCGGGGGCAGTGTTTCAGAGTGAGCAGTTCTTC
CASSLDAGAVFQSEQFF
>TRBJ2-1|-|-|TRBV11-2
TGTGCCAGCAGCCCGTGGAGGGCCAATGAGCAGTTCTTC
CASSPWRANEQFF
>TRBJ1-2|-|-|TRBV20-1
TGCAGTGCTAATAGCCTCTCGGGCTACACCTTC
CSANSLSGYTF
>TRBJ2-1|-|TRBD1|TRBV28
TGTGCCAGCACCCACTCCGGGACAGGGTTCAATGAGCAGTTCTTC
CASTHSGTGFNEQFF
>TRBJ1-4|-|-|TRBV7-2
TGTGCCAGCAGCACAAGAGCAGGGGTTGGTGAAAAACTGTTTTTT
CASSTRAGVGEKLFF
>TRBJ1-2|-|TRBD1|TRBV30
TGTGCCTGGAGCTCCCCTGAGAGATGGGACAGCTATGGCTACACCTTC
CAWSSPERWDSYGYTF
>TRBJ2-7|-|-|TRBV6-5
TGTGCCAGCAGCCCCGGACAAACCTACGAGCAGTACTTC
CASSPGQTYEQYF
>TRBJ2-3|-|TRBD1|TRBV6-5
TGTGCCAGCAGTGCGTACCGGGACAGGAGGGATACGCAGTATTTT
CASSAYRDRRDTQYF
>TRBJ1-5|few|TRBD1|TRBV19
TGTGCCAGTAGTATATGGCAGGGGGCAACTCAGCCCCAGCATTTT
CASSIWQGATQPQHF
>TRBJ2-7|-|-|TRBV7-9
TGTGCCAGCAGCCTTAGCGGTTACGAGCAGTACTTC
CASSLSGYEQYF
>TRBJ1-2|-|TRBD1|TRBV6-1
TGTGCCAGCAGTGACGCACAGGGGGCGATTTATGGCTACACCTTC
CASSDAQGAIYGYTF
>TRBJ2-5|-|TRBD1|TRBV11-2
TGTGCCAGCAGCTTCGACAGGGTGGAGACCCAGTACTTC
CASSFDRVETQYF
>TRBJ2-2|-|-|TRBV5-1
TGCGCCAGCAGCTTCCAGGCGAACCCCAGCACCGGGGAGCTGTTTTTT
CASSFQANPSTGELFF
>TRBJ2-3|once|-|TRBV2
TGTGCCAGTACTAGCTGGGACACAGATACGCAGTATTTT
CASTSWDTDTQYF
>TRBJ2-1|-|-|TRBV7-3
TGTGCCAGCAGCCCTACTAGCTACAATGAGCAGTTCTTC
CASSPTSYNEQFF
>TRBJ1-5|-|-|TRBV30
TGTGCCTGGAGTGTGTACGGGTCATGGGGCAATCAGCCCCAGCATTTT
CAWSVYGSWGNQPQHF
>TRBJ1-3|-|-|TRBV6-5
TGTGCCAGCAGTTACTCGTCTGGGGCCGGGCGGAACACCATATATTTT
CASSYSSGAGRNTIYF
>TRBJ2-2|-|TRBD2|TRBV6-5
TGTGCCAGCAGTTACCCGAGCGGGAGGGCCGGCGGGGGGCTGTTTTTT
CASSYPSGRAGGGLFF
>TRBJ1-4|-|-|TRBV28
TGTGCCAGCAGTTTTTGGGCAGGGCGGGACCATAATGAAAAACTGTTTTTT
CASSFWAGRDHNEKLFF
>TRBJ2-5|-|TRBD2|TRBV6-5
TGTGCCAGCAGTTCCCACGCGGGACTAGCCCAGGAGACCCAGTACTTC
CASSSHAGLAQETQYF
>TRBJ2-3|-|-|TRBV5-5
TGTGCCAGCAGCCCAGGTTTAGGGGTCGGAGATACGCAGTATTTT
CASSPGLGVGDTQYF
>TRBJ2-5|once|-|TRBV1
TGCACCAGCAGCCGGGGGGGACAAGAGACCCAGTACTTC
CTSSRGGQETQYF
>TRBJ2-7|-|TRBD1|TRBV4-3
TGCGCCAGCAGCCAACGAGACAGGGGTTTCTACGAGCAGTACTTC
CASSQRDRGFYEQYF
>TRBJ2-7|-|TRBD2|TRBV27
TGTGCCAGCAGTTCCATTGGGACTAGCGGGAGGTACGAGCAGTACTTC
CASSSIGTSGRYEQYF
>TRBJ2-7|-|-|TRBV7-9
TGTGCCAGCAGCTCCTTAGCGCGGGGTTCCTACGAGCAGTACTTC
CASSSLARGSYEQYF
>TRBJ2-3|-|-|TRBV7-9
TGTGCCAGCAGCTTAGCGGGAGCTCCAGATACGCAGTATTTT
CASSLAGAPDTQYF
>TRBJ2-6|few|TRBD1|TRBV19
TGTGCCAGTAGTCAGGGGGCGGCTGGGGCCAACGTCCTGACTTTC
CASSQGAAGANVLTF
>TRBJ2-5|few|TRBD2|TRBV27
TGTGCCAGCAGTTCCCTAGCGGGAGGGGAGACCCAGTACTTC
CASSSLAGGETQYF
>TRBJ2-1|-|TRBD1|TRBV2
TGTGCCAGCAGTGACCGGCAGGGACAGGGTAGGTTCTTC
CASSDRQGQGRFF
>TRBJ1-2|-|TRBD1|TRBV7-9
TGTGCCAGCAGCTTGAGTAGGGGGCTTAACTATGGCTACACCTTC
CASSLSRGLNYGYTF
>TRBJ2-1|-|TRBD2|TRBV5-1
TGCGCCAGCAGCGAAGCGGGATATAGCGGCAATGAGCAGTTCTTC
CASSEAGYSGNEQFF
>TRBJ2-7|-|TRBD1|TRBV7-7
TGTGCCAGCAGCCCCGGGGACAGGCCCCTCGAGCAGTACTTC
CASSPGDRPLEQYF
>TRBJ2-5|once|TRBD1|TRBV5-1
TGCGCCAGCAGCGTCGGGACAGGGGTGGTTCGGACCCAGTACTTC
CASSVGTGVVRTQYF
>TRBJ2-7|-|TRBD1|TRBV6-5
TGTGCCAGCAGCCGGCAAACGGGACAGCCAGAGCAGTACTTC
CASSRQTGQPEQYF